A single sample gave rise to the 2 T cell receptor beta chains below, sequenced in a study of T cell responses to AZD1222 COVID-19 vaccine. Assay: immunoSEQ multiplex PCR; the TCRdb copy retains only in-frame clones and omits some. The sample records approximately 130,000 clones, about 93% being singletons. This specimen consisted of peripheral blood, obtained on day 0 of AZD1222 vaccination. These TCRs come from an adult in good health.

The J gene is TRBJ2-7, the V gene TRBV5-6; 7 bases are a match to TRBD1. V lost 4 bases and J lost 2; bases outside the gene matches: 3. The CDR3 length is 13 residues. CDR1 is SGHDT, CDR2 YYEEEE, per germline. This CDR3 is CASSRTGPYEQYF. In DNA, the CDR3 is TGTGCCAGCAGCCGGACAGGCCCCTACGAGCAGTACTTC.

The chain couples TRBV5-1 to TRBJ2-3; possibly TRBD1 for D (5 bases). The V and J ends lost 4 bases and 1 base respectively, with 13 bases between them. CDR3 length equals 15 residues. Germline values: CDR1 SGHRS, CDR2 YFSETQ. DNA for the CDR3: TGCGCCAGCAGCCGAGACCAGGGTCGCACAGATACGCAGTATTTT. Its protein product is CASSRDQGRTDTQYF.